Listed here are 7 T cell receptor beta chains from one sample, sequenced in a study of blood T cells in healthy people across ages (dated by TCRdb to 2014 to 2015). Library preparation used 5' RACE. TCRdb names Illumina HiSeq 2500 as the instrument used. A second PCR of about 7 to 12 cycles was run with a J-beta primer mix and a sample-barcoded 5' primer. TCRdb trimmed public reads at Q25 via fastp, called clones via MiXCR and kept in-frame beta chains. Merged by CDR3 protein, the rows form single entries marked with the most common genes and DNA. This sample gives 1.5 million to 1.9 million distinct CDR3 sequences in total; under 55% of them show up just once. The ten largest make up just over 4% of the sample. Material: blood. Every receptor here comes from a woman between 18 and 30 years old in good health.

V and J are TRBV20-1 and TRBJ2-3, with D tentatively TRBD1 (6 bases). V shed 5 bases and J shed 10 bases, with 13 bases lying between them. The CDR3 consists of 11 residues. Per the germline V gene, CDR1 is DFQATT and CDR2 is SNEGSKA (reference sequence). The CDR3 DNA reads TGCAGTGCTGAGGACAGCTATGCGCAGTATTTT. Its protein is CSAEDSYAQYF.

This clonotype occurred a few times. V usage is TRBV20-1 and J usage is TRBJ2-7; 7 nucleotides agree with TRBD1. Trimming at V came to 5 bases and at J to 2 bases, leaving 12 bases not matched to a gene. This CDR3 is built from 15 residues. The germline V gene has CDR1 DFQATT and CDR2 SNEGSKA (reference sequence). The CDR3 DNA sequence: TGCAGTGCTGCCGCCGCCGGGACAGAGACCTACGAGCAGTACTTC. As protein: CSAAAAGTETYEQYF.

The gene calls are TRBV20-1 and TRBJ1-2; 8 bases align to TRBD1. This CDR3 spans 14 amino acids. V trimming: 3 bases; J trimming: 6 bases; junction bases outside the gene matches: 9. Per the germline V gene, CDR1 is DFQATT and CDR2 is SNEGSKA (reference sequence). The CDR3 loop reads CSASDRGGENGYTF. The CDR3 DNA reads as TGCAGTGCTAGCGACAGGGGAGGGGAGAATGGCTACACCTTC.

V gene TRBV2 combines with J gene TRBJ2-5, with D tentatively TRBD1 (5 bases). V lost 7 bases and J lost 1, with 13 bases in between. From germline, CDR1 is SNHLY and CDR2 FYNNEI. The CDR3 consists of 14 residues. The CDR3 region is CASTIRQSQETQYF. Written as DNA, the CDR3 is TGTGCCAGCACCATCAGACAGTCCCAAGAGACCCAGTACTTC.

J is TRBJ2-1 and V is TRBV4-1; D is uncertain. With the DNA end fitting TRBJ2-7 better, the J assignment may be wrong. The CDR3 totals 12 residues. CDR1 MGHRA and CDR2 YSYEKL come from the germline V gene. The CDR3 nucleotides read TGCGCCAGCAGCCATATCAGCGATGAGCAGTACTTC. This codes for CASSHISDEQYF.

This chain connects TRBV6-5 to TRBJ2-1; D is unclear. This CDR3 has 15 residues. V lost 8 bases, J lost 0 bases, and 14 bases lay in between. Germline-derived CDR1 and CDR2 are MNHEY and SVGAGI. The CDR3 DNA is TGTGCCAGCGTTCCGGTCCCCAGCTCCTACAATGAGCAGTTCTTC. This codes for CASVPVPSSYNEQFF.

This clonotype was picked up a small number of times. V gene TRBV7-2 combines with J gene TRBJ2-6; D uncertain. The CDR3 loop spans 16 amino acids. V was clipped by 1 base and J by 0 bases, with 7 bases between them. Per the germline V gene, CDR1 is SGHTA and CDR2 is FQGNSA. CDR3 region: CASSLGRYSGANVLTF. The CDR3 DNA reads TGTGCCAGCAGCTTAGGACGGTACTCTGGGGCCAACGTCCTGACTTTC.